The sequence of this T cell receptor (beta chain) was determined in a study of blood T cell repertoires in COVID-19. In the original analysis: Amplified reference gene primers provided the basis for estimating nucleated cell counts. This table comes from immunoSEQ multiplex PCR, and its TCRdb copy is limited to in-frame clones, with some not included. V and J calls and clone size are those listed in that table; D and trimming were worked out from the DNA. Of 65,000 to 85,000 clones listed, approximately 88% are singletons. Trimming stripped 5 bases from V and 0 bases from J, with 13 bases between. The CDR3 spans 15 residues. Germline-derived CDR1 and CDR2 are SGHAT and FQNNGV.

The sequencing sample was made of peripheral blood. The chain uses TRBV11-2 and TRBJ1-2; the D gene is possibly TRBD1 (6 bases). The receptor was derived from a human donor in a cohort sampled during active COVID-19. CDR3 region: CASSPRQAANYGYTF. As DNA, the CDR3 is TGTGCCAGCAGCCCAAGACAGGCCGCTAACTATGGCTACACCTTC.